The T cell receptor (beta chain) under discussion was sequenced for a study of human versus mouse CDR3 diversity and MHC coevolution. Findings of the study overall: The lowest clonal inequality scores came from two of three human donors.

Of note for this clone: Its antigen is still unknown.

The protocol was immunoSEQ multiplex PCR, while the TCRdb copy is restricted to in-frame clones and leaves out a portion. The data hold roughly 80,000 clones, with about 93% observed a single time. The specimen sequenced was naive CD4+ T cells from blood. The subset here: CD45RO-negative CD62L-positive naive CD4 T cells. The sequence was collected from a person aged 30-70 years in good health.

In nucleotides, the CDR3 is TGCGCCAGCAGCCAAGATAGAAGAAACACTGAAGCTTTCTTT. Its protein is CASSQDRRNTEAFF. The chain recombines TRBV4-3 with TRBJ1-1; D unclear. This CDR3 has 14 amino acids. The ends were cut back, 0 bases at V and 2 bases at J, with 7 bases in the middle. CDR1 LGHNA and CDR2 YSLEER come from the germline V gene.